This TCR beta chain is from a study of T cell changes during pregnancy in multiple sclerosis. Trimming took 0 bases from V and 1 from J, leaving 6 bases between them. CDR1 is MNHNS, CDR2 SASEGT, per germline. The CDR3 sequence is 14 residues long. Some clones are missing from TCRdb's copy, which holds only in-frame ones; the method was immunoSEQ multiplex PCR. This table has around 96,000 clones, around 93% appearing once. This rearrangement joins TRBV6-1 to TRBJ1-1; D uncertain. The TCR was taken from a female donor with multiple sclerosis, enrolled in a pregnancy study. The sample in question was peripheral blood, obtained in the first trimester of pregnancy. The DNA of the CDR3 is TGTGCCAGCAGTGAAGCCCGAGCGAACACTGAAGCTTTCTTT. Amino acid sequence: CASSEARANTEAFF.